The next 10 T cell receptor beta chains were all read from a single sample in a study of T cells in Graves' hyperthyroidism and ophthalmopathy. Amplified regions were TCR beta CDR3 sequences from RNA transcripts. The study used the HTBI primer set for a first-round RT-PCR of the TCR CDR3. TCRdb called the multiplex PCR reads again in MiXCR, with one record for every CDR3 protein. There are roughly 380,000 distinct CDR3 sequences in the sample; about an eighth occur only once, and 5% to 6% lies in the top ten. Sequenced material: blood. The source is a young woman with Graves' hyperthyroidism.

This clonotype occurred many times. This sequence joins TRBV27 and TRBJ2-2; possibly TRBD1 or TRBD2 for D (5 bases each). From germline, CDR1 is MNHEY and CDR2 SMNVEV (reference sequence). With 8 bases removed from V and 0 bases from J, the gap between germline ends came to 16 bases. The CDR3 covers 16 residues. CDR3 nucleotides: TGTGCCAGCCGGACTGGGGCGACGGCGAACACCGGGGAGCTGTTTTTT. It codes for CASRTGATANTGELFF.

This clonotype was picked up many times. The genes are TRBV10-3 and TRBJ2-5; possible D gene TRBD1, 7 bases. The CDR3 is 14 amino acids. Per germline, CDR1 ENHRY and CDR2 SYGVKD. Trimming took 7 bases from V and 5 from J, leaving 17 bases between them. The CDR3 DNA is TGTGCCATCACCTCGGGACCAGGGGGGGAGACCCAGTACTTC. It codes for CAITSGPGGETQYF.

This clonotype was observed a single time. DNA for the CDR3: TGTGCCAGCAGCGTCGGACAGGGGGGATCTTTCTTT. It codes for CASSVGQGGSFF. This rearrangement joins TRBV5-6 to TRBJ1-1; 10 bases map to TRBD1. Germline trimming cut 4 bases from V and 12 bases from J; bases unmatched to any gene: 6. Germline-derived CDR1 and CDR2 are SGHDT and YYEEEE. The CDR3 totals 12 residues.

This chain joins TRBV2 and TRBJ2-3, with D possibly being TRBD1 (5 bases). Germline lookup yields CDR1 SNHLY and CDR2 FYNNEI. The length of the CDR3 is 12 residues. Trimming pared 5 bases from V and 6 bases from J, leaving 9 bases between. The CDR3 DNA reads TGTGCCAGCAGTCAGACAGAGGATACGCAGTATTTT. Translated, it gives CASSQTEDTQYF.

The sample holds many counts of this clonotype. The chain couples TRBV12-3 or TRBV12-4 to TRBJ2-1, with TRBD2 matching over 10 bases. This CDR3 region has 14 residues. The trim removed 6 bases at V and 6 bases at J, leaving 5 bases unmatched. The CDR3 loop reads CASSLGLAFNEQFF. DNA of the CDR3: TGTGCCAGCAGCCTGGGACTAGCGTTCAATGAGCAGTTCTTC.

CDR3 sequence reads: CASNKGLAGAWAETQYF. Written as DNA, the CDR3 is TGTGCCAGCAATAAGGGACTAGCGGGAGCCTGGGCAGAGACCCAGTACTTC. J is TRBJ2-5 and V is TRBV2; 14 nucleotides line up with TRBD2. There are 17 residues in the CDR3. J gave up 4 bases and V 7 bases, and 11 bases lay outside the gene matches. Germline V gene sequence: CDR1 SNHLY, CDR2 FYNNEI.

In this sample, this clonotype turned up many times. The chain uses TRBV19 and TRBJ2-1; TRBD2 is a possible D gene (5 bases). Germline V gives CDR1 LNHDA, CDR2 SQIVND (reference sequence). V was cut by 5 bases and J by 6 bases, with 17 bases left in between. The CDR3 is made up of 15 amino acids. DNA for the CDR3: TGTGCCAGTAGTTTAGGGAACGGGGTACGCAATGAGCAGTTCTTC. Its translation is CASSLGNGVRNEQFF. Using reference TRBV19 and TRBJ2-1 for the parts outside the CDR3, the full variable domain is DGGITQSPKYLFRKEGQNVTLSCEQNLNHDAMYWYRQDPGQGLRLIYYSQIVNDFQKGDIAEGYSVSREKKESFPLTVTSAQKNPTAFYLCASSLGNGVRNEQFFGPGTRLTVL.

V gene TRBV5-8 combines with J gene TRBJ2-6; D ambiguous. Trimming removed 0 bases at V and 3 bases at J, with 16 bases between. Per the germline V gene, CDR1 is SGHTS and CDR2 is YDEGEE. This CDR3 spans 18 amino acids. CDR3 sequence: CASSLGLEYPVGANVLTF. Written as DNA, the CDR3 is TGTGCCAGCAGCTTGGGGTTGGAGTACCCAGTTGGGGCCAACGTCCTGACTTTC. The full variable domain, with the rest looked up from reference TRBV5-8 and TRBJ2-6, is EAGVTQSPTHLIKTRGQQATLRCSPISGHTSVYWYQQALGLGLQFLLWYDEGEERNRGNFPPRFSGRQFPNYSSELNVNALELEDSALYLCASSLGLEYPVGANVLTFGAGSRLTVL.

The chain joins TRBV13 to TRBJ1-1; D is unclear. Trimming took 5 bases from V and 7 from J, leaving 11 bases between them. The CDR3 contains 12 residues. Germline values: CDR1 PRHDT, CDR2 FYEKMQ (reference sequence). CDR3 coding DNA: TGTGCCAGCAGCACGGAGACGGGTGAAGCTTTCTTT. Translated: CASSTETGEAFF.

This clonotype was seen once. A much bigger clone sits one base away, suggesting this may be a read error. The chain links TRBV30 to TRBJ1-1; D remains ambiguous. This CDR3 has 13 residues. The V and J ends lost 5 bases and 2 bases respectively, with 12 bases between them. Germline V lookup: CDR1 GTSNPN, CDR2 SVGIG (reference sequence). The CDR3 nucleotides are TGTGCCTGGCGTCTTTACCATAACACTGAAGCTTTCTTT. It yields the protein CAWRLYHNTEAFF.